This T cell receptor (gamma chain) was captured in a study of γδ T cells in repeated Plasmodium falciparum infection. Study summary: Four controlled malaria infections with P. falciparum NF54 spanned around 91 weeks. Sampling occurred at baseline, pre-infection for selected infections, and 21 days post-infection.

Flow sorting of PBMC yielded separate Vgamma9/Vdelta2+ and Vdelta2-negative gammadelta T cell populations for bulk repertoire analysis. This clone was observed at least ten times. Antigen: not known. Sequencing covered both gamma and delta TCR chains per sample. TCRdb ran CATT on the multiplex PCR reads. The sample lists 25,000 to 35,000 gamma-chain clones, 1.4% to 1.5% occurring once. Broader study findings: Vdelta2-negative gammadelta repertoires appeared less diverse and less shared in Malian than Australian children.

V was clipped by 6 bases and J by 2 bases; unmatched bases: 4. Per germline, CDR1 EGSTGY and CDR2 YDSYTSSV. The CDR3 length is 12 residues. The TCR comes from a pool of human donors (malaria-infected and uninfected, not separated). The chain carries TRGV4 and TRGJ1 or TRGJ2. The sequenced sample was gamma-delta T cells from blood. The CDR3, as DNA: TGTGCCACCTGGCACGATTATTATAAGAAACTCTTT. The encoded protein is CATWHDYYKKLF.